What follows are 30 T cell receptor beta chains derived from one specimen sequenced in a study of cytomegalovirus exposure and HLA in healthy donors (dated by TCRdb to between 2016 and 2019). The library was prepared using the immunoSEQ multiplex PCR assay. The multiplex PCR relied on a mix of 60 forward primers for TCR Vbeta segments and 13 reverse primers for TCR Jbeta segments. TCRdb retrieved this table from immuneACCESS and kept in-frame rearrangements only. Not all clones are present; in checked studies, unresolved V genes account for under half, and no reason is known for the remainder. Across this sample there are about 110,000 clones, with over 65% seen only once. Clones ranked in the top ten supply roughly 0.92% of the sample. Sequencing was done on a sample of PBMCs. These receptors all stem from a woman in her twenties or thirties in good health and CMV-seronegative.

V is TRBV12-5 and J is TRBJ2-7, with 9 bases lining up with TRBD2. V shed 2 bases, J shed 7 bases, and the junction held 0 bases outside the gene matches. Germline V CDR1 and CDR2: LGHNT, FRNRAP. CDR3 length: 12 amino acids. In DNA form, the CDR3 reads TGTGCTAGTGGTTTGAGCGGGGGGGAGCAGTACTTC. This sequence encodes CASGLSGGEQYF.

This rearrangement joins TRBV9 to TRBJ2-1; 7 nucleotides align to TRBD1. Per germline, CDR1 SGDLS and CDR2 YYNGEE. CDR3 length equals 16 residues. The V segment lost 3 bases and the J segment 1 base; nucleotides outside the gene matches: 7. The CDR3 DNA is TGTGCCAGCAGCGCCAGGGACAGTCAATCCTACAATGAGCAGTTCTTC. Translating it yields CASSARDSQSYNEQFF.

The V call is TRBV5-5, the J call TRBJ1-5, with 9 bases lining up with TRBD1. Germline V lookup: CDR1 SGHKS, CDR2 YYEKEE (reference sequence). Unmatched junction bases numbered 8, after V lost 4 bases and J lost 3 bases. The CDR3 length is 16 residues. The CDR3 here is CASSPGQGISNQPQHF. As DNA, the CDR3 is TGTGCCAGCAGCCCTGGACAGGGGATCTCCAATCAGCCCCAGCATTTT.

CDR3 nucleotides: TGTGCCAGTAGACTTACGAATCGGGACAGAACCTACGAGCAGTACTTC. Amino acid sequence: CASRLTNRDRTYEQYF. The chain links TRBV19 to TRBJ2-7, with TRBD1 matching 7 bases. The CDR3 length is 16 residues. The trim removed 6 bases at V and 2 bases at J, leaving 13 bases unmatched. Germline assignment: CDR1 LNHDA and CDR2 SQIVND (reference sequence).

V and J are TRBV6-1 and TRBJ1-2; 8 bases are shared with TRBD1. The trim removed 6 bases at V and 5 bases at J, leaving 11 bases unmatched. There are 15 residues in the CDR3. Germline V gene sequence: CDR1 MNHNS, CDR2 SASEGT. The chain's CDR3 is CASSLDPQGAYGYTF. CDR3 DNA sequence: TGTGCCAGCAGCCTTGATCCGCAGGGGGCTTATGGCTACACCTTC.

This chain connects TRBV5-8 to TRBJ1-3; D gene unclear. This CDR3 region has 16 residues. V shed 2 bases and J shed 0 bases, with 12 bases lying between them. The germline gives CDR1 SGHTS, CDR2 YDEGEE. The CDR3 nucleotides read TGTGCCAGCAGCTTTTCTCTTGTCAGCTCTGGAAACACCATATATTTT. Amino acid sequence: CASSFSLVSSGNTIYF.

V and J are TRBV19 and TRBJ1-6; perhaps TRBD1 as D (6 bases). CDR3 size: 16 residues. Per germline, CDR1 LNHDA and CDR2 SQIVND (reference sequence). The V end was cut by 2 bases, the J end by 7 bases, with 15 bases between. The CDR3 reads CASSINWGRGNSPLHF. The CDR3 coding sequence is TGTGCCAGTAGTATAAATTGGGGCAGGGGAAATTCACCCCTCCACTTT.

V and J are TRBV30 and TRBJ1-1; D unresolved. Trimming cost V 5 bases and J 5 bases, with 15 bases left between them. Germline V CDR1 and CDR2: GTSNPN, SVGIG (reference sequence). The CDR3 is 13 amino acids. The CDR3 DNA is TGTGCCTGGGTTATGGTATCGGGGACTGAAGCTTTCTTT. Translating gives CAWVMVSGTEAFF.

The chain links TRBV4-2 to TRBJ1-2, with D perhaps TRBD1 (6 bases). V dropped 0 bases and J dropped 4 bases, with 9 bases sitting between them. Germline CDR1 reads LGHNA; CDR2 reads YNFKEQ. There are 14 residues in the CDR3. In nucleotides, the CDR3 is TGTGCCAGCAGCCAAGAGGAGACAGGCTATGGCTACACCTTC. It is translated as CASSQEETGYGYTF.

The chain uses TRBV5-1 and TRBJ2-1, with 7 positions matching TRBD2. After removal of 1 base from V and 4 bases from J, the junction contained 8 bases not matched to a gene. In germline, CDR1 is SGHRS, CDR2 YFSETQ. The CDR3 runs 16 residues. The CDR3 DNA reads TGCGCCAGCAGCTTGTCGATGACTAGCAGGTACAATGAGCAGTTCTTC. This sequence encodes CASSLSMTSRYNEQFF. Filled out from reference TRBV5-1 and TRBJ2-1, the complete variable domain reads KAGVTQTPRYLIKTRGQQVTLSCSPISGHRSVSWYQQTPGQGLQFLFEYFSETQRNKGNFPGRFSGRQFSNSRSEMNVSTLELGDSALYLCASSLSMTSRYNEQFFGPGTRLTVL.

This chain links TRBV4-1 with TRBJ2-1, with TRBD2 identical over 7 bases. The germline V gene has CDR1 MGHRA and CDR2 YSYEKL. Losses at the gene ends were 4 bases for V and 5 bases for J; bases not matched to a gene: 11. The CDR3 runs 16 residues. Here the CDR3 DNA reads TGCGCCAGCAGCCTCGTCAGGAGCGGGGTAAACAATGAGCAGTTCTTC. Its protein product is CASSLVRSGVNNEQFF.

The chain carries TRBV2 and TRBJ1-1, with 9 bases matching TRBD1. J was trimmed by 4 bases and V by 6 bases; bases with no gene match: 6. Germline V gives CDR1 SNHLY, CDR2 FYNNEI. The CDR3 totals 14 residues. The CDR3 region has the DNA TGTGCCAGCAGCCCCGAGACAGGGGGCACTGAAGCTTTCTTT. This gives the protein CASSPETGGTEAFF. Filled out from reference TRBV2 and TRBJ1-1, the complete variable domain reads EPEVTQTPSHQVTQMGQEVILRCVPISNHLYFYWYRQILGQKVEFLVSFYNNEISEKSEIFDDQFSVERPDGSNFTLKIRSTKLEDSAMYFCASSPETGGTEAFFGQGTRLTVV.

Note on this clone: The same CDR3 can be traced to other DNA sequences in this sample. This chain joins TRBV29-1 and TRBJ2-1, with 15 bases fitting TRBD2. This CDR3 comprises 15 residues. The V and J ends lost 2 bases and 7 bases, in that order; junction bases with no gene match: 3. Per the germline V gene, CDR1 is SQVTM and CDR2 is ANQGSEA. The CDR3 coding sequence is TGCAGCGTTGAACTTGGGACTAGCGGGGGGAATGAGCAGTTCTTC. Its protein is CSVELGTSGGNEQFF.

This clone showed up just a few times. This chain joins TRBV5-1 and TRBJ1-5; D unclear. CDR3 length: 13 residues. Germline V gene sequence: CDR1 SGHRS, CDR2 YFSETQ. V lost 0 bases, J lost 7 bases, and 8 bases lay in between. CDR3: CASSLDSQQPQHF. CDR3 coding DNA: TGCGCCAGCAGCTTGGATTCCCAGCAGCCCCAGCATTTT.

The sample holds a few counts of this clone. The chain's CDR3 is CASSQELRGWDEQYF. Written as DNA, the CDR3 is TGCGCCAGCAGCCAAGAACTCAGGGGGTGGGACGAGCAGTACTTC. This rearrangement joins TRBV4-1 to TRBJ2-7, with 7 bases matching TRBD1. Germline loops: CDR1 MGHRA, CDR2 YSYEKL. V shed 0 bases, J shed 5 bases, and the junction held 7 bases outside the gene matches. The CDR3 covers 15 residues.

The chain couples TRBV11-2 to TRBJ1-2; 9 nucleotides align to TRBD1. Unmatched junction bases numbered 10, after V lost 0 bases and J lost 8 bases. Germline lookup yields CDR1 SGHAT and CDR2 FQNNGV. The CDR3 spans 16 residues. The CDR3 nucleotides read TGTGCCAGCAGCTTAGAGCCAATACAGGGGGCTCGGGGCTACACCTTC. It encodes CASSLEPIQGARGYTF. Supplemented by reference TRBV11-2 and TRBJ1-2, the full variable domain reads EAGVAQSPRYKIIEKRQSVAFWCNPISGHATLYWYQQILGQGPKLLIQFQNNGVVDDSQLPKDRFSAERLKGVDSTLKIQPAKLEDSAVYLCASSLEPIQGARGYTFGSGTRLTVV.

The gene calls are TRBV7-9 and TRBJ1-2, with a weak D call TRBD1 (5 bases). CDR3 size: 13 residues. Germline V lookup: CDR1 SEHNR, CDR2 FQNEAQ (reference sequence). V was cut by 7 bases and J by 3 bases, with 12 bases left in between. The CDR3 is CASTPRGDYGYTF. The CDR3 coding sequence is TGTGCCAGCACCCCTCGGGGGGACTATGGCTACACCTTC.

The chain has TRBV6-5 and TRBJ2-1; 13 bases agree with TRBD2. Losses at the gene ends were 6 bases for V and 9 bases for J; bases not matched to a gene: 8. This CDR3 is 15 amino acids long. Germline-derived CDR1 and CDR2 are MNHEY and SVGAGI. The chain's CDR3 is CASSDTSGGAREQFF. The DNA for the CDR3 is TGTGCCAGCAGCGATACTAGCGGGGGGGCCCGTGAGCAGTTCTTC.

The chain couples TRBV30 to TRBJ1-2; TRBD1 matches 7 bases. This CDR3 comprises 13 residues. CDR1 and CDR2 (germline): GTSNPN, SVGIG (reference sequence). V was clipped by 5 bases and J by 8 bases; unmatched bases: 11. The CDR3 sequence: CAWDNRGLRGYTF. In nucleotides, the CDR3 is TGTGCCTGGGACAACAGGGGCCTCCGGGGCTACACCTTC.

CDR3 loop: CASSSDRFYSGNTIYF. The DNA of the CDR3 is TGTGCCAGCAGCTCGGACAGGTTCTACTCTGGAAACACCATATATTTT. The chain carries TRBV5-6 and TRBJ1-3; the match to TRBD1 covers 7 bases. V was clipped by 3 bases and J by 0 bases; unmatched bases: 6. In germline, CDR1 is SGHDT, CDR2 YYEEEE. CDR3 length: 16 residues.

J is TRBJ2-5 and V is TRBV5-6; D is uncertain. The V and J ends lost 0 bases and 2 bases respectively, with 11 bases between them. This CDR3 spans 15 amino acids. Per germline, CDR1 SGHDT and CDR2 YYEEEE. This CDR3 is CASSLASTAQETQYF. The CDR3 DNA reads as TGTGCCAGCAGCTTGGCCTCGACTGCACAAGAGACCCAGTACTTC.

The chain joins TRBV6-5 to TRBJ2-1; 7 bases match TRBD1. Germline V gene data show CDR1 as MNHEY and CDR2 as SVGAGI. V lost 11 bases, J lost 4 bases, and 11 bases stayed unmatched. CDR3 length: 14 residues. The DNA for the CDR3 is TGTGCCGCGTTCCCTCCAGGGGGATACAATGAGCAGTTCTTC. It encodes CAAFPPGGYNEQFF.

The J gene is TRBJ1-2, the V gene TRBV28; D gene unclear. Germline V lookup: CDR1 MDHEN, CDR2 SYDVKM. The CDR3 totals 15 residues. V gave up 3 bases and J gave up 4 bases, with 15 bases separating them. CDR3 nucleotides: TGTGCCAGCAGTTTTGGAGCCGGAGTCCCCTATGGCTACACCTTC. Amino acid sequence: CASSFGAGVPYGYTF.

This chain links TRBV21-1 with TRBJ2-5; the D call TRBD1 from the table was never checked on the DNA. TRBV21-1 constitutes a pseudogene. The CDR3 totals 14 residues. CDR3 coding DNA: TGTGCCAGCAGCAAAGGACAGGAAAAAGAGACCCAGTACTTC. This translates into CASSKGQEKETQYF.

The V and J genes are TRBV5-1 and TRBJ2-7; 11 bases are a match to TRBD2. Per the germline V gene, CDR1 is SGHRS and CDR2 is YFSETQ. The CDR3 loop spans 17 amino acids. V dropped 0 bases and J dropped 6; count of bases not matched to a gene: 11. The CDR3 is CASSLAALAGGMGEQYF. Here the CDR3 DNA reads TGCGCCAGCAGCTTGGCCGCGCTAGCGGGAGGTATGGGCGAGCAGTACTTC.

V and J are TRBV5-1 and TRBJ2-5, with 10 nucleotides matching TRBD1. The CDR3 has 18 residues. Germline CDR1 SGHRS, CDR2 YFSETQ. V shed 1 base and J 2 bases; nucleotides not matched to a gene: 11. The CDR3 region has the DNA TGCGCCAGCAGCTTGTCTAGCGGTCGGACAGGGGGTCAAGAGACCCAGTACTTC. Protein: CASSLSSGRTGGQETQYF.

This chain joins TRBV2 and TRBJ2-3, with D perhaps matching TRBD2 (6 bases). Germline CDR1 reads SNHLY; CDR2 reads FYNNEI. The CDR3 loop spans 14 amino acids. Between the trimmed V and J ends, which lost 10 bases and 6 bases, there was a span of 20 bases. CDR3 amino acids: CATQGLLEGDTQYF. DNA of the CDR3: TGTGCCACCCAGGGACTTCTCGAGGGGGATACGCAGTATTTT. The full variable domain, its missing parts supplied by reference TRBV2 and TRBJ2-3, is EPEVTQTPSHQVTQMGQEVILRCVPISNHLYFYWYRQILGQKVEFLVSFYNNEISEKSEIFDDQFSVERPDGSNFTLKIRSTKLEDSAMYFCATQGLLEGDTQYFGPGTRLTVL.

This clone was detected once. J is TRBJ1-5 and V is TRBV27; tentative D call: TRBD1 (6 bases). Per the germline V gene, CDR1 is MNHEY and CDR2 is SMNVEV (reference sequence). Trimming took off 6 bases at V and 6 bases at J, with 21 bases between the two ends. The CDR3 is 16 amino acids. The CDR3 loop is CASSPLGQARGQPQHF. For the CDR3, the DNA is TGTGCCAGCAGCCCGTTGGGGCAGGCCAGGGGTCAGCCCCAGCATTTT.

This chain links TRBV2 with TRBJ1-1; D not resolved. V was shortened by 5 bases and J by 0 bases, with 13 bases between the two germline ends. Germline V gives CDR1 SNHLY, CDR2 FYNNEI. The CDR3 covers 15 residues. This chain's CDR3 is CASSPRTPLNTEAFF. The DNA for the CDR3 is TGTGCCAGCAGTCCCAGGACTCCTTTGAACACTGAAGCTTTCTTT.

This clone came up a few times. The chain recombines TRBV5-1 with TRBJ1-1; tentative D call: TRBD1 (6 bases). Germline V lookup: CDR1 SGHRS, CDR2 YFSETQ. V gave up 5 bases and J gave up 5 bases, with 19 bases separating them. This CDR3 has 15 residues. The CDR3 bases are TGCGCCAGCAGTTTACAGGGTTTAGGGAGTACTGAAGCTTTCTTT. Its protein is CASSLQGLGSTEAFF.